This TCR beta chain was sequenced during a study of T-cell reconstitution after alpha-beta-depleted transplantation in children. Unique molecular identifiers were used to barcode this TCRbeta library. TCRdb called the PCR reads again in MiXCR, with one record for every CDR3 protein. The sample holds around 600,000 distinct CDR3 sequences, roughly 23% seen once. This clonotype occurred a few times. Germline values: CDR1 SEHNR, CDR2 FQNEAQ (reference sequence). This CDR3 contains 14 residues. The V gene end was trimmed by 4 bases and the J gene end by 0 bases; junction bases not matched to a gene: 3. The sequence was collected from a boy under three years old who had a stem cell transplant for acute myeloid leukemia, so the T cells may come from the graft donor. The genes are TRBV7-9 and TRBJ2-7; TRBD1 matches at 7 bases. The specimen comprised PBMCs, mostly from graft donor cells, sampled 360 days after TCRalphabeta/CD19-depleted stem cell transplant. The DNA of the CDR3 is TGTGCCAGCAGCTATGACAGGGTCTCCTACGAGCAGTACTTC. Translation: CASSYDRVSYEQYF.